The clone carrying this T cell receptor (beta chain) was counted many times. Its antigen is not known. The data were taken from a study of identical twins. The CDR3 covers 11 residues. V was clipped by 3 bases and J by 4 bases, with 4 bases between them. Germline CDR1 is WSHSY and CDR2 is SAAADI. All donors were healthy, and all were Caucasian. Findings and caveats of the study: Because invariant MAIT and iNKT cells could be present, zero-insertion analyses could be partly confounded.

TCRdb used MiXCR to reprocess the 5' RACE reads, holding one entry per CDR3 protein. The repertoire consists of 500,000 to 600,000 distinct CDR3 sequences, with about 20% occurring once and the leading ten covering 0.75% to 0.95%. These data also formed part of another study, on T cells expressing NK-cell markers. As that study records: Seven HCMV-seropositive donors and one seronegative donor made up the eight sequenced donors. Whether the expanded NKG2C+ T cell clones recognized HCMV remained unclear.

The rearrangement joins TRBV10-2 to TRBJ2-7, with unresolved D. The source material was CD4+ T cells sorted from blood. This TCR derives from a woman in her late teens or twenties in good health. Here the CDR3 reads CASSDTYEQYF. CDR3 DNA: TGCGCCAGCAGTGATACATACGAGCAGTACTTC.